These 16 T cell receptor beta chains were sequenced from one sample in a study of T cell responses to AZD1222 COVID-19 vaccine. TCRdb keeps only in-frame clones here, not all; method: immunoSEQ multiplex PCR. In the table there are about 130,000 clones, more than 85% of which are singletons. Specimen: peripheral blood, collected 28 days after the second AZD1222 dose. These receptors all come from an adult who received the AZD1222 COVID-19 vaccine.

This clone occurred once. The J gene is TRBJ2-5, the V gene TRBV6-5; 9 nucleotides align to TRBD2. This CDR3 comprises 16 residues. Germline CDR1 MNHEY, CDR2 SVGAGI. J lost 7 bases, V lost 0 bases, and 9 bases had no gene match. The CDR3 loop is CASSYSMGIAGATQYF. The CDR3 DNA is TGTGCCAGCAGTTACTCGATGGGTATAGCGGGGGCGACCCAGTACTTC.

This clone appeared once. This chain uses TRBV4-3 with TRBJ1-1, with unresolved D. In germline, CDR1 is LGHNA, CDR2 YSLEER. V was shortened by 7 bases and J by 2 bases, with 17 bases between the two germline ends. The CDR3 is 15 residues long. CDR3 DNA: TGCGCCAGCAAGGCTCGACTTTTGTTAAACACTGAAGCTTTCTTT. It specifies CASKARLLLNTEAFF.

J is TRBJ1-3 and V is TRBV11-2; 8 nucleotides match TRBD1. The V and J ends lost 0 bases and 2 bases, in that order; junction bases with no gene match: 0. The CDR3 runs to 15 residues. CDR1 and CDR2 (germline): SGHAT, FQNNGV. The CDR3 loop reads CASSLDRGPGNTIYF. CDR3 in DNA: TGTGCCAGCAGCTTAGACAGGGGGCCTGGAAACACCATATATTTT.

CDR3 coding DNA: TGTGCCAGCTCACCACGATCGGCGGGCTCTGGGGCCAACGTCCTGACTTTC. This sequence encodes CASSPRSAGSGANVLTF. V usage is TRBV18 and J usage is TRBJ2-6; perhaps TRBD2 as D (5 bases). Germline V gene sequence: CDR1 KGHSH, CDR2 LQKENI. The CDR3 is 17 residues long. V was cut by 1 base and J by 0 bases, with 10 bases left in between.

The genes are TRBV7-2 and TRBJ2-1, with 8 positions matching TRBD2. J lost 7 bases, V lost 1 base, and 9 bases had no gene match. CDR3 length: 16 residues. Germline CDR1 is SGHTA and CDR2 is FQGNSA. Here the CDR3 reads CASSLVASGSGNEQFF. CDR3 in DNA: TGTGCCAGCAGCTTAGTGGCCAGCGGGAGTGGAAATGAGCAGTTCTTC.

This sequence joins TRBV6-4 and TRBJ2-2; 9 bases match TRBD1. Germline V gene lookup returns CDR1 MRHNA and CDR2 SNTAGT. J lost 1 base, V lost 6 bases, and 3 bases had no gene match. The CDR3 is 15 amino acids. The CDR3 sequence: CASSRTGENTGELFF. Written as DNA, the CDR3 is TGTGCCAGCAGCAGGACAGGGGAGAACACCGGGGAGCTGTTTTTT.

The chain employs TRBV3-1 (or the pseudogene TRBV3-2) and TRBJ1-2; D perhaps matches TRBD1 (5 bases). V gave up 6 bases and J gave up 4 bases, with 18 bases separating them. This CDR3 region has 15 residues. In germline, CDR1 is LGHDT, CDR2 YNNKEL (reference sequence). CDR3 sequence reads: CASSLGPGPAYGYTF. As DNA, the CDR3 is TGTGCCAGCAGTCTCGGACCGGGGCCTGCCTATGGCTACACCTTC.

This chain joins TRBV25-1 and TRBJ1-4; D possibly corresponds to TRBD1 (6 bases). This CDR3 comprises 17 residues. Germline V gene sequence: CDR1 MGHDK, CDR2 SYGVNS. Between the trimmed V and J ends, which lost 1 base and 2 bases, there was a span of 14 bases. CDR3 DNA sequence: TGTGCCAGCAGTGAATTCAAGGGGGGCAGGACTAATGAAAAACTGTTTTTT. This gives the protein CASSEFKGGRTNEKLFF.

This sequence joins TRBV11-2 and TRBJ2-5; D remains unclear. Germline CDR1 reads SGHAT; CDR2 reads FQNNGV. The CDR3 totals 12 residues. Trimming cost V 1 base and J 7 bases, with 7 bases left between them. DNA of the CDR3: TGTGCCAGCAGCTTAGCCGTTGGGACCCAGTACTTC. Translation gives CASSLAVGTQYF.

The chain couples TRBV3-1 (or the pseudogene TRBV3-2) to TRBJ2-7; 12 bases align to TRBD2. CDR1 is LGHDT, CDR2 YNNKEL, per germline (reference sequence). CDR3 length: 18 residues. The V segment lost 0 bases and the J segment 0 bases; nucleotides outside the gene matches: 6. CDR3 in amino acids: CASSQELAGGPNSYEQYV. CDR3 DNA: TGTGCCAGCAGCCAAGAACTAGCGGGAGGCCCTAACTCCTACGAGCAGTACGTC.

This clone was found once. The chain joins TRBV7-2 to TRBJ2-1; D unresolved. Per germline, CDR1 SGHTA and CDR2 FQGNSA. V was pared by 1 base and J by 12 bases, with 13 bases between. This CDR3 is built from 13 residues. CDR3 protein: CASSLGDERPQFF. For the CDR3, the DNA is TGTGCCAGCAGCTTAGGAGATGAGCGCCCGCAGTTCTTC.

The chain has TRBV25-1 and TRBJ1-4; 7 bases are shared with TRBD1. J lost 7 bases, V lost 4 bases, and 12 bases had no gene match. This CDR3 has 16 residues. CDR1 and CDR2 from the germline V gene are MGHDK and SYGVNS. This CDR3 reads CASSVGWGTAIEKLFF. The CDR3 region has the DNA TGTGCCAGCAGTGTAGGATGGGGGACAGCCATTGAAAAACTGTTTTTT.

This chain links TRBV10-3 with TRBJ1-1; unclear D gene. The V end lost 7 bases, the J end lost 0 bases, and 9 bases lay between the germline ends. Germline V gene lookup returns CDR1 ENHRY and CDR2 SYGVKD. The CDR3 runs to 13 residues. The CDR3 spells CAITQQLNTEAFF. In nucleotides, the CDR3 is TGTGCCATCACCCAACAACTGAACACTGAAGCTTTCTTT.

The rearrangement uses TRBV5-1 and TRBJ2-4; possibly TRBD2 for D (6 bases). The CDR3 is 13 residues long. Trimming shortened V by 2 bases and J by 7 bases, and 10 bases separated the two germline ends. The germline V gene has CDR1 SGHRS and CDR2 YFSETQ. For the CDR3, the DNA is TGCGCCAGCAGCTTCCCGGGGGAGAACATTCAGTACTTC. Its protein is CASSFPGENIQYF.

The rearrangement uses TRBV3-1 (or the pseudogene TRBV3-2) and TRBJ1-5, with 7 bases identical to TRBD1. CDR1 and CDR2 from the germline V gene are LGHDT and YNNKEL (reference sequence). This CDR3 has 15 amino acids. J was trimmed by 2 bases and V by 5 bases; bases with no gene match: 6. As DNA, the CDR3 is TGTGCCAGCAGCAGTAGACAGGGAGGCAATCAGCCCCAGCATTTT. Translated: CASSSRQGGNQPQHF.

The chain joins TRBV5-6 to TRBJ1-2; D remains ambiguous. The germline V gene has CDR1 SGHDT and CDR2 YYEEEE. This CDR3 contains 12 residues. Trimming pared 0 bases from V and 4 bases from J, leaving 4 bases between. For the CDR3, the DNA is TGTGCCAGCAGCTTGGTTGCCTATGGCTACACCTTC. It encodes CASSLVAYGYTF.